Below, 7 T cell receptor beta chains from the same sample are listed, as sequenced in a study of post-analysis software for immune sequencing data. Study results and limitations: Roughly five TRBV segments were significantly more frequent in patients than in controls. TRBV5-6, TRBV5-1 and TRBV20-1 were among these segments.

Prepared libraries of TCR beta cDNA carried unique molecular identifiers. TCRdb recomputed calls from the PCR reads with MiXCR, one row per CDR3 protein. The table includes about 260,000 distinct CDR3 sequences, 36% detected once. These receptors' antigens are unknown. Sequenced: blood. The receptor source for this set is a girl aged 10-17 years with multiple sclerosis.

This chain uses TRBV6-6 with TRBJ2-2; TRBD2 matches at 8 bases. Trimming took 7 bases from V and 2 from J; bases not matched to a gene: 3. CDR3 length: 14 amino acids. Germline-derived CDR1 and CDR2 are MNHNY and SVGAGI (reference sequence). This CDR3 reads CASNVAGNTGELFF. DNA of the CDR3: TGTGCCAGCAACGTAGCGGGAAACACCGGGGAGCTGTTTTTT.

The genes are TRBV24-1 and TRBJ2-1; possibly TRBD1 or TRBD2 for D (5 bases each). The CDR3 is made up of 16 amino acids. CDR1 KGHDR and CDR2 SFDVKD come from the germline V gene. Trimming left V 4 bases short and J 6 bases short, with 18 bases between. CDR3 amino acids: CATSDHRDPWTNEQFF. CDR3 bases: TGTGCCACCAGTGACCACCGGGACCCGTGGACCAATGAGCAGTTCTTC.

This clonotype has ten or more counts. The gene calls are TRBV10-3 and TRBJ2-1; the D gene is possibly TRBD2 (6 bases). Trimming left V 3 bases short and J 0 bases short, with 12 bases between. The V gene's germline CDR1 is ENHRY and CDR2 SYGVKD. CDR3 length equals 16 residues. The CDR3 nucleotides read TGTGCCATCAGTGACTACGGGAGTCTCTCCTACAATGAGCAGTTCTTC. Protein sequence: CAISDYGSLSYNEQFF.

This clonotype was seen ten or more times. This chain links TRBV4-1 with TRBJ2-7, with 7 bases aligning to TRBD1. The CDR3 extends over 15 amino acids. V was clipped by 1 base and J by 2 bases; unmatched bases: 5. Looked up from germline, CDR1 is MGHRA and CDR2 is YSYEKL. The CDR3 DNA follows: TGCGCCAGCAGCCAAGGGCCAACAGGGGCCTACGAGCAGTACTTC. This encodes CASSQGPTGAYEQYF.

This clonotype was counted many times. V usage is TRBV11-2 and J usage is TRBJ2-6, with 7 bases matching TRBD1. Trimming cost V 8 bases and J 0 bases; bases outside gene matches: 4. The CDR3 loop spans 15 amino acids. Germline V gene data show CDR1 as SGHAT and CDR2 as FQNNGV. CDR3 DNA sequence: TGTGCCAGCGCAGGGGGTTTCTCTGGGGCCAACGTCCTGACTTTC. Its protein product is CASAGGFSGANVLTF.

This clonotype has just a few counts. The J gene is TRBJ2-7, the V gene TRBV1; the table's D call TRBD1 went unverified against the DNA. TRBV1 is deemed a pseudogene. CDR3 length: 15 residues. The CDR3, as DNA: TGCACCAGCAGCCAAGTTTCCCCGGATGCCTACGAGCAGTACTTC. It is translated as CTSSQVSPDAYEQYF.

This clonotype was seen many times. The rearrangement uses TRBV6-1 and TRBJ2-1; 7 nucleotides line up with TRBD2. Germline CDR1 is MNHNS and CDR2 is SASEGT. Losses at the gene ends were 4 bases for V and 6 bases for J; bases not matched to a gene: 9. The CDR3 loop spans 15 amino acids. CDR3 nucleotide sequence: TGTGCCAGCAGTGCCCCGGGACTACTCGCCAATGAGCAGTTCTTC. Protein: CASSAPGLLANEQFF.